This paragraph reports one TCR beta chain. The antigen is not known. Germline assignment: CDR1 LNHDA and CDR2 SQIVND (reference sequence). This CDR3 spans 17 amino acids. After removal of 1 base from V and 5 bases from J, the junction contained 9 bases not matched to a gene. Researchers amplified the TCR beta CDR3 regions from RNA transcripts. During a first-round RT-PCR of the TCR CDR3, the HTBI primer set was used. TCRdb called the multiplex PCR reads again in MiXCR, with one record for every CDR3 protein. The sample has 500,000 to 750,000 distinct CDR3 sequences, roughly 50% seen once; the top ten hold 7.5% to 8.5%. This specimen belongs to a study of T cells in Graves' hyperthyroidism and ophthalmopathy. Study observations and caveats: The model forecast ophthalmopathy, anticipating it by a median approximately 6.2 months before onset.

Those with hyperthyroidism were 18 to 65 years old, newly diagnosed, and ill for under 2 months. Those patients with uncontrolled infection, other autoimmune disease, pregnancy or lactation were excluded. The V and J genes are TRBV19 and TRBJ2-7; TRBD2 matches at 12 bases. This receptor was taken from a woman between 18 and 29 years old with Graves' hyperthyroidism. What was sequenced was peripheral blood or thyroid tissue (not recorded which). The CDR3: CASSIGLAGGPVNEQYF. The CDR3 DNA follows: TGTGCCAGTAGTATAGGGCTAGCGGGAGGGCCAGTAAACGAGCAGTACTTC.